This T cell receptor beta chain was captured in a study of shared clonotypes between healthy human individuals. About the study: Researchers assigned three CD4 naive, three CD4 memory, two CD8 naive and one CD8 memory plate to each donor. Study outcomes and limitations: Generation probability values for non-shared clonotypes were lower than those for clonotypes shared by all four donors. Naive subsets usually exceeded memory subsets in estimated richness.

A CD45RA-negative memory subset and a CD45RA+ naive subset were separated from the CD4+ cells. In this sample, this clone turned up once. Its specificity is not known. Method: immunoSEQ multiplex PCR; TCRdb's copy keeps in-frame clones and lacks some. The repertoire holds some 1,100,000 clones, with roughly 74% as singletons. V lost 3 bases, J lost 7 bases, and 16 bases lay in between. CDR1 is SEHNR and CDR2 is FQNEAQ in the germline V gene (reference sequence). The CDR3 runs to 14 residues. This clonotype was sampled from a man aged 18 to 30 in good health. Some clones in this sample may be carry-over from other donors' samples. The sequenced sample consisted of memory CD4+ T cells from PBMCs. The subset here: CD45RA-negative fraction. The V and J genes are TRBV7-9 and TRBJ2-7, with TRBD2 as a possible D gene (6 bases). CDR3 residues: CASSFQTGVREQYF. The DNA for the CDR3 is TGTGCCAGCAGCTTTCAAACGGGAGTTCGAGAGCAGTACTTC.